This section outlines one T cell receptor beta chain sequence together with its context. Its antigen is currently unknown. This specimen belongs to a study of early T cells in non-severe SARS-CoV-2 infection. Study-level background: The study sequenced bulk RNA from unsorted whole blood, with chains unpaired.

Regarding the study as a whole: Missing private and CD4 specificities, VDJdb matching favored anti-spike CD8 responses.

Individual cDNA molecules carried attached unique molecular identifiers. TCRdb independently ran MiXCR on the 5' RACE reads; one entry per CDR3 protein. This sample has tens of thousands of distinct CDR3 sequences, with about an eighth found just once. This CDR3 spans 15 amino acids. Germline V gene sequence: CDR1 SGHRS, CDR2 YFSETQ. With 4 bases clipped from V and 1 base from J, the junction kept 7 bases outside the gene matches. The chain has TRBV5-1 and TRBJ2-7; TRBD2 aligns across 8 bases. Source material: whole blood. The clonotype comes from an adult who was a healthcare worker with PCR-confirmed SARS-CoV-2 infection or an uninfected control (not recorded which). CDR3 sequence reads: CASSLTGTSSYEQYF. Here the CDR3 DNA reads TGCGCCAGCAGCCTCACTGGGACTAGTTCCTACGAGCAGTACTTC.